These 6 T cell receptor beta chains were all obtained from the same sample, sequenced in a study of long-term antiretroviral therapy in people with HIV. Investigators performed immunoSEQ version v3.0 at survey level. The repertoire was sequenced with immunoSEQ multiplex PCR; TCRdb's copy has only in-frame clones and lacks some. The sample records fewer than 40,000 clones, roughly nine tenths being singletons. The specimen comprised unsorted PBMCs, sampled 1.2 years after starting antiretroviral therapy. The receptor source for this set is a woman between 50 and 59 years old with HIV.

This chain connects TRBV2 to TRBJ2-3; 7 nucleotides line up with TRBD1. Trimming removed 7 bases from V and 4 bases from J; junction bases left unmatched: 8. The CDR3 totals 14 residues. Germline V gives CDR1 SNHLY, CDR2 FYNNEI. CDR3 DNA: TGTGCCAGCATACCTGGAGACAGGGCAGATACGCAGTATTTT. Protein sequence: CASIPGDRADTQYF.

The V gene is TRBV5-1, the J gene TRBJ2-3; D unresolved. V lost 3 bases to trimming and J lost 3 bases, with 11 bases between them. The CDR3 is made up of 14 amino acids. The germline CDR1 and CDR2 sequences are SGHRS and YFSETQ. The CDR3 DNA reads TGCGCCAGCAGCTGGATGGACGGGACAGATACGCAGTATTTT. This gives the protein CASSWMDGTDTQYF.

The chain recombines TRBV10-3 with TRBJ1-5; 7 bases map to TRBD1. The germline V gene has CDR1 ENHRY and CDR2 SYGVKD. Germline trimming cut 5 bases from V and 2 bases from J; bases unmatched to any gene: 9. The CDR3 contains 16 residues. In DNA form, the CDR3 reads TGTGCCATCAGTACAGGGGAAGGAATGGGCAATCAGCCCCAGCATTTT. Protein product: CAISTGEGMGNQPQHF.

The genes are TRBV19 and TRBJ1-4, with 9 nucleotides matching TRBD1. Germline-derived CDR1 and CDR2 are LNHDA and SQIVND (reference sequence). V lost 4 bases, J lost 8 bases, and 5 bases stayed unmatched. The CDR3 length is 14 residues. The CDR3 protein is CASSRGQGGEKLFF. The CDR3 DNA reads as TGTGCCAGTAGTAGGGGACAGGGCGGGGAAAAACTGTTTTTT.

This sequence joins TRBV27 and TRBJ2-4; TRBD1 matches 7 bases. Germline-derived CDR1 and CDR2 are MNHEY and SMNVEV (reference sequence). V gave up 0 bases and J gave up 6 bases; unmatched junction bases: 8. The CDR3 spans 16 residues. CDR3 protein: CASSLSITGVANIQYF. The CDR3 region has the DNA TGTGCCAGCAGTTTATCGATTACAGGGGTTGCAAACATTCAGTACTTC.

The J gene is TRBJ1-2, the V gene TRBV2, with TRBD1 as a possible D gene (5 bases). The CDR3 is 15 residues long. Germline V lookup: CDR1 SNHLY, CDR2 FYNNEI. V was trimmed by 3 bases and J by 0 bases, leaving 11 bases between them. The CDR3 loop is CASSEAGTPNYGYTF. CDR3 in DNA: TGTGCCAGCAGTGAGGCAGGGACTCCTAACTATGGCTACACCTTC.